Detailed here is one T cell receptor beta chain. What it recognizes is unknown. The sample belongs to a study of identical twins. Study observations and caveats: Twins showed weaker excess sharing in their beta out-of-frame sequences. There were fewer insertions in abundant cord blood beta clonotypes, but memory repertoires showed no such pattern. In zero-insertion analyses, partial confounding could arise from invariant MAIT and iNKT cells.

CDR1 SGHTS and CDR2 YDEGEE come from the germline V gene. The CDR3 contains 16 residues. cDNA carried unique molecular identifiers, and a universal primer site was added by template switching. TCRdb re-derived calls from the 5' RACE reads in MiXCR, one entry per CDR3 protein. The table includes 1,800,000 or so distinct CDR3 sequences, 32% detected once. This TCR came from a newborn girl in good health. V gene TRBV5-8 combines with J gene TRBJ2-5; no clear D gene. Near its end, the DNA agrees better with TRBJ2-1, so the J call may be wrong. Sample: cord blood. CDR3 in DNA: TGTGCCAGCAGCTTAAGTTCTGTGAGCACCCAAGAGACCCAGTTCTTC. It yields the protein CASSLSSVSTQETQFF.